The T cell receptor (beta chain) under discussion was sequenced for a study of cytomegalovirus exposure and HLA in healthy donors. Study-wide results and limits: Later analysis placed DRB1 highest and HLA-C lowest in TCR association rates, which differed by HLA locus. Segments of the TCR beta V type were, in most cases, productive about 87% or about 30% of the time in an earlier analysis.

Of note for this clone: Its matching antigen is unknown.

V lost 8 bases, J lost 4 bases, and 14 bases lay in between. CDR1 is MNHNY, CDR2 SVGAGI, per germline (reference sequence). This CDR3 is 13 amino acids long. 13 Jbeta primers and 60 Vbeta primers were used for the PCR. Data came from immunoSEQ multiplex PCR; TCRdb stores just in-frame clones and leaves some out. This listing includes roughly 120,000 clones. The rearrangement links TRBV6-6 to TRBJ1-1, with D uncertain. Sequenced: PBMCs. The clonotype originates from a man between 35 and 55 years old in good health and CMV-seropositive. CDR3 sequence reads: CASLEVSGTEAFF. CDR3 sequence (DNA): TGTGCCAGCTTAGAAGTATCGGGCACTGAAGCTTTCTTT.